This T cell receptor beta chain was obtained from a study of Graves' ophthalmopathy and Graves' hyperthyroidism. Amplification of TCR beta CDR3 regions used RNA transcripts. The authors performed first-round RT-PCR with HTBI primers and then a second-round multiplex PCR. A single record per CDR3 protein comes from TCRdb applying MiXCR to the multiplex PCR reads. Of 600,000 to 950,000 distinct CDR3 sequences detected, 40% appear once; the ten largest clones hold approximately 43%. Clinical symptoms, serum thyroxine, TRAb, thyroid ultrasound and orbital computed tomography determined diagnosis. The PBMCs had their origin in 7.5 to 10 ml of fresh peripheral blood. General study points: A majority of expanded thyroid clonotypes exceeding 0.001 frequency were likewise present in blood. The model reached 55% to 71% sensitivity and roughly 76% specificity for predicting ophthalmopathy progression.

There are 14 residues in the CDR3. The junction had 14 bases not matched to a gene; V was cut back by 8 bases and J by 8 bases. The germline V gene encodes CDR1 MNHNY and CDR2 SVGAGI (reference sequence). This clonotype came up a few times. Its antigen is not known. The TCR originated in an adult man with Graves' ophthalmopathy. The specimen was peripheral blood. The genes are TRBV6-6 and TRBJ1-1; TRBD1 matches 7 bases. CDR3 protein: CASLTGIGKTEAFF. Written as DNA, the CDR3 is TGTGCCAGCCTGACAGGGATCGGGAAAACGGAAGCTTTCTTT.